Sequencing of this TCR beta chain was carried out in a study of tumor and adjacent non-tumor tissue in lung cancer. TCRbeta libraries were built with three rounds of nested PCR, modified from ARM-PCR. Via MiXCR, TCRdb re-called the multiplex PCR reads, giving one row per CDR3 protein. The repertoire holds some 100,000 distinct CDR3 sequences, 55% to 65% seen once, with around 19% in the top ten. Study-wide results and caveats: In normal lung, the top 100 clones were significantly more dominant than in tumor. Patients with more diverse tumor TCRs had worse survival. Compared with tumor, normal lung showed significantly lower TCR diversity.

In the case of this clonotype: The antigen is unknown.

No cell sorting was done before RNA was extracted from the tissue. This non-tumor lung sample came from over 3 cm beyond the tumor edge. Between August and November 2014, newly diagnosed, chemotherapy-naive lung cancer patients underwent thoracic surgery in China. The CDR3 sequence is 15 residues long. Deletions cut 0 bases from V and 5 bases from J, with 12 bases between. Looked up from germline, CDR1 is SGHRS and CDR2 is YFSETQ. This receptor was taken from a man aged 25 to 45 with non-small cell lung cancer. Sequencing was carried out using distant non-tumor lung tissue. The rearrangement joins TRBV5-1 to TRBJ2-1; D is unresolved. DNA for the CDR3: TGCGCCAGCAGCTTGGTTACCTTACAGAACAATGAGCAGTTCTTC. Translated: CASSLVTLQNNEQFF.